This T cell receptor beta chain emerged from a study of T cell responses to AZD1222 COVID-19 vaccine. The CDR3 consists of 14 residues. In germline, CDR1 is SNHLY, CDR2 FYNNEI. The ends lost 5 bases at V and 12 bases at J; junction bases unmatched: 6. The protocol was immunoSEQ multiplex PCR, while the TCRdb copy is restricted to in-frame clones and leaves out a portion. The table includes 75,000 to 90,000 clones, approximately 91% detected once. The input for sequencing was peripheral blood, taken on day 0 of AZD1222 vaccination. This chain joins TRBV2 and TRBJ2-1; 14 bases agree with TRBD2. This TCR was sampled from an adult in good health. CDR3 region: CASSSTSGGAWQFF. The CDR3, as DNA: TGTGCCAGCAGTTCGACTAGCGGGGGGGCCTGGCAGTTCTTC.